These T cell receptor beta chains were read from a single sample in a study of cytomegalovirus exposure and HLA in healthy donors. The repertoire was sequenced with immunoSEQ multiplex PCR; TCRdb's copy has only in-frame clones and lacks some. Of fewer than 150,000 clones in the sample, 80% were seen once. Source material: PBMCs. The receptors derive from a man younger than 40 in good health and CMV-seronegative. Each CDR3 is given with its conserved first and last residue. A D gene is named only where the DNA matches it firmly. The size entry is marked missing in some rows and otherwise reads once, few, many or a size class.

d_call	cdr3_length	clone_size	v_call	j_call	cdr3_nt	cdr3_aa
-	12	-	TRBV19	TRBJ2-7	TGTGCCAGTAGTGCTAGCGTTGGCGAGCAGTACTTC	CASSASVGEQYF
TRBD2	15	-	TRBV5-1	TRBJ2-5	TGCGCCAGCAAACTTAGCGGGGCTTCGCAAGAGACCCAGTACTTC	CASKLSGASQETQYF
-	14	-	TRBV28	TRBJ2-7	TGTGCCAGCAGCCCACCCGGTCTCTCCTACGAGCAGTACTTC	CASSPPGLSYEQYF
-	14	few	TRBV4-1	TRBJ1-1	TGCGCCAGCAGCCAAGCTCTTTGGAACACTGAAGCTTTCTTT	CASSQALWNTEAFF
-	12	-	TRBV10-3	TRBJ1-3	TGTGCCATCAGCCCAGATGGAAACACCATATATTTT	CAISPDGNTIYF
TRBD2	14	few	TRBV7-8	TRBJ2-7	TGTGCCAGCAGGGCGACTAGCGGTTTATTTGAGCAGTACTTC	CASRATSGLFEQYF
TRBD2	15	-	TRBV29-1	TRBJ2-2	TGCAGCGCTAGGACTAGCGGAATGGTCACCGGGGAGCTGTTTTTT	CSARTSGMVTGELFF
TRBD1	17	-	TRBV15	TRBJ2-5	TGTGCCACCAGCAGAGCCCGACAGGGCCCCCTGCAAGAGACCCAGTACTTC	CATSRARQGPLQETQYF
-	14	-	TRBV28	TRBJ2-7	TGTGCCAGCAGTTCCTACAGGCACTCCTACGAGCAGTACTTC	CASSSYRHSYEQYF
-	16	few	TRBV18	TRBJ1-4	TGTGCCAGCTCACCATTCCAGGGGCGGACTAATGAAAAACTGTTTTTT	CASSPFQGRTNEKLFF
TRBD1	17	once	TRBV5-1	TRBJ2-3	TGCGCCAGCAGCCCTCCCCCCGGGGCAGGGGGCGCAGATACGCAGTATTTT	CASSPPPGAGGADTQYF
TRBD1	15	-	TRBV28	TRBJ2-5	TGTGCCAGCAGTACCCGACAGGGATTGGAAGAGACCCAGTACTTC	CASSTRQGLEETQYF
-	12	-	TRBV10-2	TRBJ1-6	TGCGCCAGCAGTCCGCTGCTGCTATCCCTCCACTTT	CASSPLLLSLHF
-	14	-	TRBV7-9	TRBJ1-4	TGTGCCAGCAGCCCCGGGTGGGCTAATGAAAAACTGTTTTTT	CASSPGWANEKLFF
TRBD1	14	few	TRBV6-5	TRBJ1-2	TGTGCCAGCAGTGAAACAGGGGGGAACTATGGCTACACCTTC	CASSETGGNYGYTF
TRBD1	15	-	TRBV6-1	TRBJ2-7	TGTGCCAGCAGTGAATTACGGACAGGCCCCTACGAGCAGTACTTC	CASSELRTGPYEQYF
-	14	-	TRBV9	TRBJ2-1	TGTGCCAGCAGCCCCCCCACGGGACTCCTTGAGCAGTTCTTC	CASSPPTGLLEQFF
TRBD2	15	-	TRBV28	TRBJ2-7	TGTGCCAGCCCCGGCCCCTCTAGCGGGAGGTACGAGCAGTACTTC	CASPGPSSGRYEQYF
TRBD2	15	-	TRBV25-1	TRBJ2-7	TGTGCCAGCAGTGAATTGGGTAGCGGGAGCTACGAGCAGTACTTC	CASSELGSGSYEQYF
TRBD1	15	-	TRBV10-3	TRBJ1-5	TGTGCCATCAGTGACCAAGGGACAGGGGTTCAGCCCCAGCATTTT	CAISDQGTGVQPQHF
TRBD1	16	-	TRBV7-8	TRBJ2-5	TGTGCCAGCAGCTTGAGACGGGACAGGGGCCAAGAGACCCAGTACTTC	CASSLRRDRGQETQYF
-	15	-	TRBV6-5	TRBJ2-4	TGTGCCAGCAGTTACTCGAGGCAGCCGGAGTACATTCAGTACTTC	CASSYSRQPEYIQYF
-	14	once	TRBV5-6	TRBJ1-2	TGTGCCAGCAGCCCCCGGATACGGGACTATGGCTACACCTTC	CASSPRIRDYGYTF
TRBD2	15	-	TRBV7-9	TRBJ2-5	TGTGCCAGCAGCTCGGTTGGGACTAGCGGAGAGACCCAGTACTTC	CASSSVGTSGETQYF
TRBD1	14	-	TRBV4-1	TRBJ1-6	TGCGCCAGCTCCGGGACAGGGGGTAGTTCACCCCTCCACTTT	CASSGTGGSSPLHF
-	20	-	TRBV10-3	TRBJ1-5	TGTGCCATCAGTGAGTCCACGCTAACCGGCGGGGGACTTCGCAATCAGCCCCAGCATTTT	CAISESTLTGGGLRNQPQHF
-	12	once	TRBV21-1	TRBJ2-3	TGTGCCAGCAGCAATGAGGAACTAGCTTCGGATTTT	CASSNEELASDF
-	19	-	TRBV21-1	TRBJ2-4	TGTGCCAGCAGCAAAGATTGGAGGGGGACAGGGGGCGCCAAAAACATTCAGTACTTC	CASSKDWRGTGGAKNIQYF
-	14	-	TRBV7-2	TRBJ2-7	TGTGCCAGCAGCTCCCGGGCAGGGGACTACGAGCAGTACTTC	CASSSRAGDYEQYF
-	15	-	TRBV4-3	TRBJ1-1	TGCGCCAGCAGCCAGGACCCCCTGGCGGGCCCTGAAGCTTTCTTT	CASSQDPLAGPEAFF
-	13	-	TRBV4-3	TRBJ1-3	TGCGCCAGCAGCCCCTCCTCTGGAAACACCATATATTTT	CASSPSSGNTIYF
-	11	few	TRBV6-1	TRBJ1-4	TGTGCCAGCAGCCCAGATGAAAAACTGTTTTTT	CASSPDEKLFF
-	14	-	TRBV19	TRBJ1-1	TGTGCCAGTAGTATGGGGGGGCGCAGCACTGAAGCTTTCTTT	CASSMGGRSTEAFF
TRBD1	15	-	TRBV5-1	TRBJ1-2	TGCGCCAGCAGCCCGGGACAGGGAAGGAAGGTTGGCTACACCTTC	CASSPGQGRKVGYTF
-	11	-	TRBV20-1	TRBJ2-5	TGCAGTGCTATCTACCAAGAGACCCAGTACTTC	CSAIYQETQYF
-	14	-	TRBV7-2	TRBJ2-3	TGTGCCAGCAGCTTAGCGGGGGCTACAGATACGCAGTATTTT	CASSLAGATDTQYF
TRBD1	16	-	TRBV28	TRBJ1-1	TGTGCCAGCAGGCACTTCCAGGGGGTCCCGAACACTGAAGCTTTCTTT	CASRHFQGVPNTEAFF
TRBD2	15	-	TRBV30	TRBJ2-3	TGTGCCTGGAGTTACCGTAGCGGGATCGGAGATACGCAGTATTTT	CAWSYRSGIGDTQYF
TRBD1	14	-	TRBV5-1	TRBJ1-1	TGCGCCAGCAGCGACACAGGGGGCATCACTGAAGCTTTCTTT	CASSDTGGITEAFF
TRBD1	15	-	TRBV6-1	TRBJ1-5	TGTGCCAGCAGTGAAGTGGACAGGGTGCGCCAGCCCCAGCATTTT	CASSEVDRVRQPQHF
TRBD2	17	-	TRBV29-1	TRBJ2-1	TGCAGCGTTTATGCTTCGGGGACTAGCGGGAGGTGGAATGAGCAGTTCTTC	CSVYASGTSGRWNEQFF
TRBD1	14	-	TRBV6-5	TRBJ1-6	TGTGCCAGCCGAGACCCGGGACAGCGATCACCCCTCCACTTT	CASRDPGQRSPLHF